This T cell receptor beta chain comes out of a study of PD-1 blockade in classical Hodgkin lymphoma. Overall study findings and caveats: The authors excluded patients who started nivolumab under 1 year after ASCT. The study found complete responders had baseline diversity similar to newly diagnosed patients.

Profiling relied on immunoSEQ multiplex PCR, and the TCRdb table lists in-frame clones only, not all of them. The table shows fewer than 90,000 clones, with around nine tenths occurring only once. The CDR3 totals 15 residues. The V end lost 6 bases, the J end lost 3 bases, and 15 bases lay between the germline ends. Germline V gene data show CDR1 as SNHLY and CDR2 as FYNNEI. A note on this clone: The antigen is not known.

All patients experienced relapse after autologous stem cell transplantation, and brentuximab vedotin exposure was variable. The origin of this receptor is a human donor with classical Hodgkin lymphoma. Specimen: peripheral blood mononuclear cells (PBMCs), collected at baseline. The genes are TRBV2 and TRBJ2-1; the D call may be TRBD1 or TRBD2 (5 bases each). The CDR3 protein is CASSRQGEVYNEQFF. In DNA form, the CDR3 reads TGTGCCAGCAGCCGGCAGGGAGAGGTCTACAATGAGCAGTTCTTC.